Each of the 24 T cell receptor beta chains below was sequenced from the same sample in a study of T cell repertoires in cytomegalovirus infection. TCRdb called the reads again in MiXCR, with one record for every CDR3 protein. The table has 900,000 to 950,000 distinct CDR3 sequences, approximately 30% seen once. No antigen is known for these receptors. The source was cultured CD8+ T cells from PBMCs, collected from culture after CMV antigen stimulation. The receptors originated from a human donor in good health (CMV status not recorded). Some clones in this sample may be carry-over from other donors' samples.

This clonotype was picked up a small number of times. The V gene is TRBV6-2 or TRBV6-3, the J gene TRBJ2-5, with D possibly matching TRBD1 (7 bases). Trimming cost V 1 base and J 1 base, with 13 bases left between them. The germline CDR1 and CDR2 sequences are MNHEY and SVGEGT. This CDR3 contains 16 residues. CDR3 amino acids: CASSYWAGQSQETQYF. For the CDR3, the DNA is TGTGCCAGCAGTTACTGGGCGGGACAGTCCCAAGAGACCCAGTACTTC.

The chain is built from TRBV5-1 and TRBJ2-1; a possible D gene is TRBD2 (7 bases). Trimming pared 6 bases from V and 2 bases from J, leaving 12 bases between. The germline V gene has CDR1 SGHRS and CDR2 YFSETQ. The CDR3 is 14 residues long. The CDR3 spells CASTTGGPYNEQFF. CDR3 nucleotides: TGCGCCAGCACCACCGGGGGGCCCTACAATGAGCAGTTCTTC.

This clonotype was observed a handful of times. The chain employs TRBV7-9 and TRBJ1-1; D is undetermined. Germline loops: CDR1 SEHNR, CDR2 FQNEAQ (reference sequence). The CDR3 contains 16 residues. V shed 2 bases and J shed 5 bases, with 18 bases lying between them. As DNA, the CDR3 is TGTGCCAGCAGCTTAATAGACCAACTCCCTGAGACTGAAGCTTTCTTT. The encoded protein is CASSLIDQLPETEAFF.

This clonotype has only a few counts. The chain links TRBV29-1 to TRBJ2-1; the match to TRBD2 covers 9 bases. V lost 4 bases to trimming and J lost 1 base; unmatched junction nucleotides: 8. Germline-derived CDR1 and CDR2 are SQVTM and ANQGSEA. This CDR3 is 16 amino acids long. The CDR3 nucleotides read TGCAGCGTTGTGGGGCTAGCGGGGACGTCCTACAATGAGCAGTTCTTC. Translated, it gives CSVVGLAGTSYNEQFF.

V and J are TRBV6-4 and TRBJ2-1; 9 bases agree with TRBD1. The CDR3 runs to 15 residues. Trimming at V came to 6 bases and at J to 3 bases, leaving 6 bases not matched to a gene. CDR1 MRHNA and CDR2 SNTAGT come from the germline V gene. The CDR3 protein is CASSVETGGYNEQFF. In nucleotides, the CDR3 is TGTGCCAGCAGCGTCGAGACAGGGGGCTACAATGAGCAGTTCTTC.

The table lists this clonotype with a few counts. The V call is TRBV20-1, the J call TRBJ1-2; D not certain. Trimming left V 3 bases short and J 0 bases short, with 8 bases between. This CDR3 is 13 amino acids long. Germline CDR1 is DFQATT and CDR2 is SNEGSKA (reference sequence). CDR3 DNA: TGCAGTGCTAGGGCCAGGTCTAACTATGGCTACACCTTC. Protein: CSARARSNYGYTF.

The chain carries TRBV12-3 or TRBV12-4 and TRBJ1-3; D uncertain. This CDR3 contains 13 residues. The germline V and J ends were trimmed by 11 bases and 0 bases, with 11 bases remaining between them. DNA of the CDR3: TGTGCCTATTCCGGGTCCTCTGGAAACACCATATATTTT. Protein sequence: CAYSGSSGNTIYF.

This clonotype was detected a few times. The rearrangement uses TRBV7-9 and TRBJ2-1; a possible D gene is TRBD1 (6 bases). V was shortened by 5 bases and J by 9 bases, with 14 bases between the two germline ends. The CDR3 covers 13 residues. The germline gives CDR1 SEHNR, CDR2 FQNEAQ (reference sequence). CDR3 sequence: CASSPRGGIEQFF. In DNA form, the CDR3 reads TGTGCCAGCAGCCCTCGAGGGGGTATTGAGCAGTTCTTC.

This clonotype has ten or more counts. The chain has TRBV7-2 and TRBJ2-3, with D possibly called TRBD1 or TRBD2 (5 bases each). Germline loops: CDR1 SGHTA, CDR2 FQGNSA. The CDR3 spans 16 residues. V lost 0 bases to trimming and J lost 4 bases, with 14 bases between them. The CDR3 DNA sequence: TGTGCCAGCAGCTTAGCTCAGGGTAGCGCGTCAGATACGCAGTATTTT. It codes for CASSLAQGSASDTQYF.

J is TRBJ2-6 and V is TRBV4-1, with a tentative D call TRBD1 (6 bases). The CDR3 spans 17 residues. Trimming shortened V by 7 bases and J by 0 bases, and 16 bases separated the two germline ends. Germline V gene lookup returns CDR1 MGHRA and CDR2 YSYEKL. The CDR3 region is CASKDMDSYSGANVLTF. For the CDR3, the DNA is TGCGCCAGCAAAGACATGGACAGCTACTCTGGGGCCAACGTCCTGACTTTC.

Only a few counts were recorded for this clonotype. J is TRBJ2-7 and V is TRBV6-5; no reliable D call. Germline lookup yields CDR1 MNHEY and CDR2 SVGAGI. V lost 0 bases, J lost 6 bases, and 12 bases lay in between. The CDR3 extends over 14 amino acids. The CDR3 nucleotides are TGTGCCAGCAGTTACTCCGGACCAGGCAGCGAGCAGTACGTC. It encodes CASSYSGPGSEQYV.

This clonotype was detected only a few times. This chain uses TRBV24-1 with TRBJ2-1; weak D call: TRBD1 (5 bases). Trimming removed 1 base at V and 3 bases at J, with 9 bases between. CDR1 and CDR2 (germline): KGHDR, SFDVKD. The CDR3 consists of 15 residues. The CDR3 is CATSDLGAGYNEQFF. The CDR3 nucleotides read TGTGCCACCAGTGATTTAGGGGCAGGCTACAATGAGCAGTTCTTC.

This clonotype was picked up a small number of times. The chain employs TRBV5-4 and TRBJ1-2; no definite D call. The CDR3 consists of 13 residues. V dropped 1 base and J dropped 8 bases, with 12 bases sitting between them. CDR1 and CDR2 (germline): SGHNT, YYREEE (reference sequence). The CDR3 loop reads CASSLRSPRGYTF. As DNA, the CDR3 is TGTGCCAGCAGCTTGAGGTCCCCTCGGGGCTACACCTTC. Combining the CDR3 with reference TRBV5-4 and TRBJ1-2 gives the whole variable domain ETGVTQSPTHLIKTRGQQVTLRCSSQSGHNTVSWYQQALGQGPQFIFQYYREEENGRGNFPPRFSGLQFPNYSSELNVNALELDDSALYLCASSLRSPRGYTFGSGTRLTVV.

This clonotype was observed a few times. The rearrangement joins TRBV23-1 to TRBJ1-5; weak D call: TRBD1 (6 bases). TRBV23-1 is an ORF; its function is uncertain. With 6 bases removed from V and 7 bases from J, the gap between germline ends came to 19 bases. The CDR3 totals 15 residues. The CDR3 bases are TGCGCCAGCAGAGCACAGGGTGGGAGTAGGCAGCCCCAGCATTTT. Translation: CASRAQGGSRQPQHF.

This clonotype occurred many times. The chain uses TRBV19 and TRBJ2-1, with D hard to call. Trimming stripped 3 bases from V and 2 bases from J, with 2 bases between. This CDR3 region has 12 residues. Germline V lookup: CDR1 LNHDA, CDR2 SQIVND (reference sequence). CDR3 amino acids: CASSMTYNEQFF. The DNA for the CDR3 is TGTGCCAGTAGTATGACCTACAATGAGCAGTTCTTC. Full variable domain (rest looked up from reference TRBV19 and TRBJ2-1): DGGITQSPKYLFRKEGQNVTLSCEQNLNHDAMYWYRQDPGQGLRLIYYSQIVNDFQKGDIAEGYSVSREKKESFPLTVTSAQKNPTAFYLCASSMTYNEQFFGPGTRLTVL.

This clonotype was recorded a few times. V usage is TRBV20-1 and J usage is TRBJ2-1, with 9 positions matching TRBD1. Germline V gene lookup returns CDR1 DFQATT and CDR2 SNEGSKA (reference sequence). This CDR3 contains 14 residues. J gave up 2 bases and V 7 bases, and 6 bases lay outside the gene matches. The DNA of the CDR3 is TGCAGTGTTCCGGACAGGGGACCCTACAATGAGCAGTTCTTC. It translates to CSVPDRGPYNEQFF.

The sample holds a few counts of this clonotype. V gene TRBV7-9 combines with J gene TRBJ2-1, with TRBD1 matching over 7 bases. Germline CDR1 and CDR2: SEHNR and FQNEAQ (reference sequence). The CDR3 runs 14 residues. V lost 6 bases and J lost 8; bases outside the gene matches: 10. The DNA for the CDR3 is TGTGCCAGCAGTATCGACAGGGTTTTCGATGAGCAGTTCTTC. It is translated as CASSIDRVFDEQFF.

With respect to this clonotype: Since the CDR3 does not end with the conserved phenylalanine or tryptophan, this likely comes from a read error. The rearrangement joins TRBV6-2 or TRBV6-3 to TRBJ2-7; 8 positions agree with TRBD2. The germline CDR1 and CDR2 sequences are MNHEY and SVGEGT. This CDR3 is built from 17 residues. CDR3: CVSSYEIAGYSSYEQYY. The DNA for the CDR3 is TGTGTCAGCAGTTACGAGATAGCGGGGTATAGCTCCTACGAGCAGTACTAC.

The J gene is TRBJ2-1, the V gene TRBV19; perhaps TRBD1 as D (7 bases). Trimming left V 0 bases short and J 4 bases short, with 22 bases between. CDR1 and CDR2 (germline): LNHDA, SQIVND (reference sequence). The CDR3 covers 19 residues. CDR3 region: CASSIDDRDIVTSYNEQFF. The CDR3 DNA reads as TGTGCCAGTAGTATAGATGACAGGGATATTGTGACTAGTTACAATGAGCAGTTCTTC.

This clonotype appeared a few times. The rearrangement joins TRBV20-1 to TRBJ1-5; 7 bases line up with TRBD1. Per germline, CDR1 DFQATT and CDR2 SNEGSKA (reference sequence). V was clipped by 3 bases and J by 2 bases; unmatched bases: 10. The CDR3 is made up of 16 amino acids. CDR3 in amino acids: CSASWAGGYGNQPQHF. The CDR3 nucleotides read TGCAGTGCTAGTTGGGCAGGGGGATATGGCAATCAGCCCCAGCATTTT.

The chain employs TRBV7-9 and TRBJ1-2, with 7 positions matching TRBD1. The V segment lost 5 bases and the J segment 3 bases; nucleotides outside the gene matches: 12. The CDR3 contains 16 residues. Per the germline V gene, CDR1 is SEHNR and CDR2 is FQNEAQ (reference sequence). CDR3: CASSPVIRTGDYGYTF. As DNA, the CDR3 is TGTGCCAGCAGCCCTGTAATTCGGACAGGCGACTATGGCTACACCTTC. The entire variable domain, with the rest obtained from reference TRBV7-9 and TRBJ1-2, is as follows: DTGVSQNPRHKITKRGQNVTFRCDPISEHNRLYWYRQTLGQGPEFLTYFQNEAQLEKSRLLSDRFSAERPKGSFSTLEIQRTEQGDSAMYLCASSPVIRTGDYGYTFGSGTRLTVV.

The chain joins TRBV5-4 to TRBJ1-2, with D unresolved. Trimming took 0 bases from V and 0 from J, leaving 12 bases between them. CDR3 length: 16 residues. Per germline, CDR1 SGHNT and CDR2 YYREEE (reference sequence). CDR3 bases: TGTGCCAGCAGCTTGGATTCGGGGATCCCTAACTATGGCTACACCTTC. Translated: CASSLDSGIPNYGYTF.

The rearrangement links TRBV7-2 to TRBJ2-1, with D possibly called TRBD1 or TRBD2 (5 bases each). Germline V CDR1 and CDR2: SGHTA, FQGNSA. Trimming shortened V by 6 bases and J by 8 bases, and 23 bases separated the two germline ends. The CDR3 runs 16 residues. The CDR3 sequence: CASRPLFGELGDEQFF. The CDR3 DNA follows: TGTGCCAGCAGGCCCCTGTTCGGGGAGCTGGGGGATGAGCAGTTCTTC.

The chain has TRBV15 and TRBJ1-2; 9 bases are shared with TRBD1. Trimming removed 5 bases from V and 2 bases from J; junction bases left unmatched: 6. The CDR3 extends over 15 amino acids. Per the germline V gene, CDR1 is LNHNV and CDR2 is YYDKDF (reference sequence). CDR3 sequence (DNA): TGTGCCACCAGCTTCTGGGACAGGGCGAACTATGGCTACACCTTC. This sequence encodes CATSFWDRANYGYTF.